Below, 11 T cell receptor beta chains from the same sample are listed, as sequenced in a study of blood T cell repertoires in COVID-19. Some clones are missing from TCRdb's copy, which holds only in-frame ones; the method was immunoSEQ multiplex PCR. The table records about 88,000 clones, about 88% of them present only once. Sample: peripheral blood. These receptors came from an elderly woman with acute or convalescent COVID-19.

This chain links TRBV27 with TRBJ1-2; 11 nucleotides agree with TRBD1. Per germline, CDR1 MNHEY and CDR2 SMNVEV (reference sequence). With 6 bases clipped from V and 5 bases from J, the junction kept 11 bases outside the gene matches. The CDR3 length is 16 residues. CDR3 coding DNA: TGTGCCAGCAGACCAGATACCGGGACAGGGGGTTATGGCTACACCTTC. Its protein is CASRPDTGTGGYGYTF.

The chain is built from TRBV29-1 and TRBJ1-1, with 8 bases identical to TRBD1. Germline CDR1 and CDR2: SQVTM and ANQGSEA. This CDR3 contains 13 residues. V trimming: 6 bases; J trimming: 1 base; junction bases outside the gene matches: 4. The CDR3 spells CSVRGQENTEAFF. The CDR3 DNA reads as TGCAGCGTGCGGGGACAGGAGAACACTGAAGCTTTCTTT.

Points on this clone: The missing conserved phenylalanine or tryptophan at the end of this CDR3 makes a read error likely. Because the CDR3's place on the DNA is in doubt, the DNA is left out and the CDR3 is given as listed by TCRdb. V and J are TRBV3-1 (or the pseudogene TRBV3-2) and TRBJ1-2; the D call TRBD1 from the table was never checked on the DNA. The CDR3 extends over 11 residues, inclusive of both ends. Germline CDR1 and CDR2: LGHDT and YNNKEL (reference sequence). CDR3 sequence: CASSQEGLTEV.

J is TRBJ2-5 and V is TRBV5-6; 7 bases are shared with TRBD2. This CDR3 is built from 15 residues. V lost 7 bases to trimming and J lost 5 bases; unmatched junction nucleotides: 14. CDR1 SGHDT and CDR2 YYEEEE come from the germline V gene. The DNA of the CDR3 is TGTGCCAGCGGGGAGGGGCAGCGTGTTTATGAGACCCAGTACTTC. It yields the protein CASGEGQRVYETQYF.

The chain joins TRBV27 to TRBJ1-5, with D hard to call. This CDR3 is 13 amino acids long. The germline V gene has CDR1 MNHEY and CDR2 SMNVEV (reference sequence). V lost 6 bases and J lost 7, with 13 bases in between. DNA of the CDR3: TGTGCCAGCAGCCTTATGTGGCAACAGCCCCAGCATTTT. Protein: CASSLMWQQPQHF.

The chain employs TRBV6-5 and TRBJ1-2; unclear D gene. The CDR3 has 15 amino acids. V lost 6 bases to trimming and J lost 1 base, with 15 bases between them. CDR1 is MNHEY, CDR2 SVGAGI, per germline. CDR3: CASRRNPTINYGYTF. CDR3 nucleotide sequence: TGTGCCAGCAGGAGGAATCCTACTATTAACTATGGCTACACCTTC.

This chain links TRBV9 with TRBJ2-2; tentative D call: TRBD1 (6 bases). The CDR3 sequence is 17 residues long. The germline CDR1 and CDR2 sequences are SGDLS and YYNGEE. Trimming removed 3 bases at V and 4 bases at J, with 19 bases between. As DNA, the CDR3 is TGTGCCAGCAGCGCAGTTGCTCTCGGACAGCTCACCGGGGAGCTGTTTTTT. Its protein product is CASSAVALGQLTGELFF.

V and J are TRBV6-5 and TRBJ1-2, with 9 bases identical to TRBD1. The germline gives CDR1 MNHEY, CDR2 SVGAGI. Trimming cost V 4 bases and J 7 bases; bases outside gene matches: 4. The CDR3 runs to 13 residues. Here the CDR3 DNA reads TGTGCCAGCAGTTCTGGACAGGGGTTTGGCTACACCTTC. Translated, it gives CASSSGQGFGYTF.

The CDR3 region is CAWSGGGSTDTQYF. In nucleotides, the CDR3 is TGTGCCTGGAGTGGGGGCGGGAGTACAGATACGCAGTATTTT. This chain uses TRBV30 with TRBJ2-3; the match to TRBD2 covers 7 bases. CDR3 length: 14 residues. Per the germline V gene, CDR1 is GTSNPN and CDR2 is SVGIG (reference sequence). The V gene end was trimmed by 1 base and the J gene end by 3 bases; junction bases not matched to a gene: 4.

J is TRBJ1-6 and V is TRBV18; 8 positions match TRBD1. Germline CDR1 KGHSH, CDR2 LQKENI. The CDR3 is 15 residues long. The V and J ends lost 1 base and 7 bases, in that order; junction bases with no gene match: 3. In DNA, the CDR3 is TGTGCCAGCTCACCACTGCAGGGGGCGAATTCACCCCTCCACTTT. Its translation: CASSPLQGANSPLHF.

This clone appeared a single time. The chain is built from TRBV28 and TRBJ1-4; 8 bases are shared with TRBD1. The CDR3 totals 17 residues. Germline V gene data show CDR1 as MDHEN and CDR2 as SYDVKM. The junction had 15 bases not matched to a gene; V was cut back by 4 bases and J by 8 bases. The CDR3 sequence: CASSSLPDRGIQEKLFF. The CDR3 nucleotides read TGTGCCAGCAGTTCCTTGCCAGACAGGGGAATTCAGGAAAAACTGTTTTTT. The full variable domain, rest sourced from reference TRBV28 and TRBJ1-4, is DVKVTQSSRYLVKRTGEKVFLECVQDMDHENMFWYRQDPGLGLRLIYFSYDVKMKEKGDIPEGYSVSREKKERFSLILESASTNQTSMYLCASSSLPDRGIQEKLFFGSGTQLSVL.